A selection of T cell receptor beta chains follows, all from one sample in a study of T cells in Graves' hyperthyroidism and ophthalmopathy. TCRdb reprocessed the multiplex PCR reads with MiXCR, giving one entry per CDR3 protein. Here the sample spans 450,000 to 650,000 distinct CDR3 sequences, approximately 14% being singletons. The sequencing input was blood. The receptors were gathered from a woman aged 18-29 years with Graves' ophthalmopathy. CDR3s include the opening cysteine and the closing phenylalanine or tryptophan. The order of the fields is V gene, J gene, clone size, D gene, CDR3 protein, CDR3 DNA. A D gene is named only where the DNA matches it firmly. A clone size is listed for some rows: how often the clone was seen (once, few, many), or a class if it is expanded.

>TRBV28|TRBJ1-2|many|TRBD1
CASSGGQTLNYGYTF
TGTGCCAGCAGTGGGGGACAGACACTCAACTATGGCTACACCTTC
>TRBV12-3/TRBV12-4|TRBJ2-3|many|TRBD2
CASSLSLLAGVTDTQYF
TGTGCCAGCAGTTTATCGTTGTTAGCGGGAGTAACAGATACGCAGTATTTT
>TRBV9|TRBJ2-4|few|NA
CASSIVPGSENIQYF
TGTGCCAGCAGCATAGTGCCAGGGAGTGAAAACATTCAGTACTTC
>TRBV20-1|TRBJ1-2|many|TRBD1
CSARATGDSYGYTF
TGCAGTGCTAGGGCGACAGGGGATAGCTATGGCTACACCTTC
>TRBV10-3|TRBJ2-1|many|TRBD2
CAIRGGTSGSFEQFF
TGTGCCATCAGAGGGGGGACTAGCGGGAGTTTTGAGCAGTTCTTC
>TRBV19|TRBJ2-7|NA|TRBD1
CASSIVPGQGYEQYF
TGTGCCAGTAGTATAGTACCGGGACAGGGCTACGAGCAGTACTTC
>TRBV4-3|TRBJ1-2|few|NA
CASSSGDGYGYTF
TGCGCCAGCAGCTCAGGGGATGGCTATGGCTACACCTTC
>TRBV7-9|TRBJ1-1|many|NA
CASSFRTKNTEAFF
TGTGCCAGCAGCTTCAGGACAAAGAACACTGAAGCTTTCTTT
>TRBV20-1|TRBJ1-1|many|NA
CSARVPEAFF
TGCAGTGCTAGAGTACCTGAAGCTTTCTTT
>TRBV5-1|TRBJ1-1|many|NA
CASSLEGGRAQAEAFF
TGCGCCAGCAGCTTGGAAGGAGGACGGGCCCAGGCAGAAGCTTTCTTT
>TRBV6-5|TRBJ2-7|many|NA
CASSYPPGNEQYF
TGTGCCAGCAGTTACCCCCCGGGGAACGAGCAGTACTTC
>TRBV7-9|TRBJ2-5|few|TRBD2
CASSLGAGAGSKETQYF
TGTGCCAGCAGCTTAGGCGCGGGAGCCGGGTCCAAAGAGACCCAGTACTTC
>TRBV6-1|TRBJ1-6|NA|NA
CASSLRTDRGLSELKNSPLHF
TGTGCCAGCAGCCTTCGGACCGATCGAGGGTTGTCGGAGCTAAAAAATTCACCCCTCCACTTT
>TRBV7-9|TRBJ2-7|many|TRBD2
CASSPTSGSVYEQYF
TGTGCCAGCAGCCCGACTAGCGGGAGCGTCTACGAGCAGTACTTC
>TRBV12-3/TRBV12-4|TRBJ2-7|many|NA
CASSTHRDGEQYF
TGTGCCAGCAGCACCCACAGGGATGGCGAGCAGTACTTC
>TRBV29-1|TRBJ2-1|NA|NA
CSVVGDSGLYNEQFF
TGCAGCGTTGTAGGTGACTCAGGCCTCTACAATGAGCAGTTCTTC
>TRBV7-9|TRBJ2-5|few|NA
CASSLRGSEQETQYF
TGTGCCAGCAGCCTGAGGGGATCCGAACAAGAGACCCAGTACTTC
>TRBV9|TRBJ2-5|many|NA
CASSVDSAQETQYF
TGTGCCAGCAGCGTAGACTCCGCCCAAGAGACCCAGTACTTC
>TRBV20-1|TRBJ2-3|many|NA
CSEAITDTQYF
TGCAGTGAAGCAATTACAGATACGCAGTATTTT
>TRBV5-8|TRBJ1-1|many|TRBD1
CASSYRQGNTEAFF
TGTGCCAGCAGCTACAGACAGGGAAACACTGAAGCTTTCTTT
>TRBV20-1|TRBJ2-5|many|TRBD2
CSALPGLAGVVGETQYF
TGCAGTGCTCTCCCGGGACTAGCGGGAGTTGTGGGAGAGACCCAGTACTTC
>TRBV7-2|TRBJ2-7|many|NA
CASSFSRGRYEQYF
TGTGCCAGCAGCTTTTCGAGGGGACGCTACGAGCAGTACTTC
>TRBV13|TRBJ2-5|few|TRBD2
CASSPGTSGRQTQYF
TGTGCCAGCAGCCCAGGGACTAGCGGGAGGCAGACCCAGTACTTC
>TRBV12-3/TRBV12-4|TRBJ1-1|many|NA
CASSLRAGAFF
TGTGCCAGCAGTTTACGGGCCGGAGCTTTCTTT
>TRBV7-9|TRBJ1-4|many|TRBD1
CASSFGTGLEKLFF
TGTGCCAGCAGCTTCGGGACAGGGCTTGAAAAACTGTTTTTT
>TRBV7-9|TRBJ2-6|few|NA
CASSLGGASGANVLTF
TGTGCCAGCAGCTTAGGGGGGGCATCTGGGGCCAACGTCCTGACTTTC
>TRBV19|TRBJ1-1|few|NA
CASSITYRLNTEAFF
TGTGCCAGTAGTATCACGTACAGATTGAACACTGAAGCTTTCTTT
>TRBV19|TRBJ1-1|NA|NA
CASNPNRVATEAFF
TGTGCCAGTAACCCCAACAGGGTGGCCACTGAAGCTTTCTTT
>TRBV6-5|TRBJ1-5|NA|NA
CASSYRGTDSNQPQHF
TGTGCCAGCAGTTACAGGGGGACGGATAGCAATCAGCCCCAGCATTTT
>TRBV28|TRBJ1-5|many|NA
CASSFVEPQHF
TGTGCCAGCAGTTTCGTGGAGCCCCAGCATTTT
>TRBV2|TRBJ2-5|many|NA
CASSDTSGFGTQYF
TGTGCCAGCAGTGATACAAGCGGGTTCGGGACCCAGTACTTC
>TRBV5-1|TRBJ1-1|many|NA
CASSLSRVGDTEAFF
TGCGCCAGCAGCTTGTCCAGGGTGGGGGACACTGAAGCTTTCTTT
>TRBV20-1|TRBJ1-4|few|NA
CSARDHSDLEKLFF
TGCAGTGCTAGAGATCATTCCGATCTAGAAAAACTGTTTTTT
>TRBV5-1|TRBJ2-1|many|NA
CASSLQPLDTYNEQFF
TGCGCCAGCAGCCTCCAGCCACTAGATACCTACAATGAGCAGTTCTTC
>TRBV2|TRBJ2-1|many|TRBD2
CASRWEGPYNEQFF
TGTGCCAGCAGGTGGGAGGGCCCGTACAATGAGCAGTTCTTC
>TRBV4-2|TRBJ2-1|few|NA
CASSQDPNTNEQFF
TGTGCCAGCAGCCAAGATCCCAATACGAATGAGCAGTTCTTC
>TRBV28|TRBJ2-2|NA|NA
CASSLWLRGQDTGELFF
TGTGCCAGCAGTTTATGGCTCCGGGGGCAGGATACCGGGGAGCTGTTTTTT
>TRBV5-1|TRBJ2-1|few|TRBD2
CASSPLPGGPSGEQFF
TGCGCCAGCAGCCCGCTACCGGGAGGGCCTTCCGGTGAGCAGTTCTTC
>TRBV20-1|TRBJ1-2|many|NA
CSARRGQANYGYTF
TGCAGTGCTAGACGAGGGCAGGCAAACTATGGCTACACCTTC
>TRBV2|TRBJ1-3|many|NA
CASIRGVGSGNTIYF
TGTGCCAGCATCCGGGGTGTCGGGTCTGGAAACACCATATATTTT